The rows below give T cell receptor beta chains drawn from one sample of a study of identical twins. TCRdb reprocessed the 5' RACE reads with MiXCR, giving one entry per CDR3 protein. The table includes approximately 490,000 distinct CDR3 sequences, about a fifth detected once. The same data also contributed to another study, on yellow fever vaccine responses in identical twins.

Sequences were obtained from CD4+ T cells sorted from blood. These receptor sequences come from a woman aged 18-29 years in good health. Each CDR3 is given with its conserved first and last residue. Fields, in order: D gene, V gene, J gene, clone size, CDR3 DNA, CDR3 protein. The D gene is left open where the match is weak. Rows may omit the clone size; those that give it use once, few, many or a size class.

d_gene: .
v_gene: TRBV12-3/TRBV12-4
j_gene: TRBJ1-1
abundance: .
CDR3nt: TGTGCCAGCAGTTTTATAGGGATTGATCCTGAAGCTTTCTTT
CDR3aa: CASSFIGIDPEAFF

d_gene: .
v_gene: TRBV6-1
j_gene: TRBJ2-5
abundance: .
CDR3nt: TGTGCCAGCACGGACGGGTGGGGGAGGCAAGAGACCCAGTACTTC
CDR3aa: CASTDGWGRQETQYF

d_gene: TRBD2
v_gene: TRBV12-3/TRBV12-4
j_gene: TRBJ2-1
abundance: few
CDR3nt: TGTGCCAGCAGTTTGGTGCCCCAGCGGGGCCCCAATGAGCAGTTCTTC
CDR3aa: CASSLVPQRGPNEQFF

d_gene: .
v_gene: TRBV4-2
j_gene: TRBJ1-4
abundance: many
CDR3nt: TGTGCCAGCAGCCAACCGACGGACGCGGGGGAAAAACTGTTTTTT
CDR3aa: CASSQPTDAGEKLFF

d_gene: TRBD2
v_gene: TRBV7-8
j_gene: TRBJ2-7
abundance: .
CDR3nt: TGTGCCAGCAGCTTAGCGACAAAGACTAGCGGGAGAACCTACGAGCAGTACTTC
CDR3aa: CASSLATKTSGRTYEQYF

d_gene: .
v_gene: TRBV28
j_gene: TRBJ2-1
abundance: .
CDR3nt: TGTGCCAGCAGTCCACTGGGGGGAGGCTCCTACAATGAGCAGTTCTTC
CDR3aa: CASSPLGGGSYNEQFF

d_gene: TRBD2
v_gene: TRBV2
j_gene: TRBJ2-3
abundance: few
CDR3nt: TGTGCCAGCAGTGAAAATGCGGGAGGGGATACGCAGTATTTT
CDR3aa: CASSENAGGDTQYF

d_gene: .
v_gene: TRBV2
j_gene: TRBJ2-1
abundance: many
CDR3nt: TGTGCCAGCAGTGAAAACGGGGTCTCCTACAATGAGCAGTTCTTC
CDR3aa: CASSENGVSYNEQFF

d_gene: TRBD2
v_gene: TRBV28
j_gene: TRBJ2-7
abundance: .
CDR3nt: TGTGCCAGCAGGAGGACTAGATCCACCTACGAGCAGTACTTC
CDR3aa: CASRRTRSTYEQYF

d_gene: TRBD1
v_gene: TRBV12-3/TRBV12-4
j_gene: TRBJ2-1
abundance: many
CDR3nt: TGTGCCAGCAGTGACCGGGACAGGGATATTGGTGAGCAGTTCTTC
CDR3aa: CASSDRDRDIGEQFF

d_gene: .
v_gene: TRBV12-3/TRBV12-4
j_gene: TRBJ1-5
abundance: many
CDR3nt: TGTGCCAGCAGTTTTTCCGTCAATCAGCCCCAGCATTTT
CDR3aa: CASSFSVNQPQHF